The present T cell receptor beta chain was sequenced within a study of CD8+ T cells in alopecia areata (dated by TCRdb to the late 2010s). Context from the whole study: Treated patients were enrolled in an open-label pilot trial of oral tofacitinib at 5 to 10 mg twice daily for moderate-to-severe alopecia areata. Tofacitinib was given for 6 to 18 months, followed by 6 months of follow-up off drug to assess delayed response and recurrence. In treated patients, disease severity was measured using the SALT score, which gives the percentage of scalp surface area affected. High-throughput TCRbeta sequencing was used to examine T cell clonal expansion in alopecia areata in both the C3H/HeJ mouse model and human patients. On the human side, TCRbeta sequencing was run on scalp tissue and on sorted CD4+ and CD8+ peripheral blood T cells from healthy controls and from alopecia areata patients with either patchy or totalis/universalis disease. Biopsies were taken from tofacitinib-treated patients at baseline and at 4 and 24 weeks of treatment, and a later scalp biopsy was taken in several of the tofacitinib-treated patients. Clonality in the scalp was compared among normal scalp (n=4), patchy alopecia areata scalp (n=8), and alopecia totalis/universalis scalp (n=8). RNA came from the PAXgene miRNA kit for fixed scalp, the miRNeasy kit for PBMCs, and the RNeasy kit for mouse skin. TCRbeta CDR3 regions were amplified by immunoSEQ multiplex PCR with 35 Vbeta forward and 13 Jbeta reverse primers. Results and caveats for the whole study, not just this receptor: Resident alphabeta T cells in normal human skin are also sequenced, complicating scalp TCR repertoire analysis, unlike mouse skin dominated by gammadelta T cells. Because the treated cohort was small and included a single nonresponder, larger studies are needed to assess links between baseline CD8+ expansion and response. Tofacitinib significantly lowered scalp clonality and the number of expanded CD8+ clones among the top 100 scalp clones. Lesional scalp, especially in alopecia totalis/universalis, showed higher clonality and more expanded CD8+ clones than normal scalp, suggesting antigenic drive. TCR sequences shared between patients were less clear than in mice, possibly partly because of HLA diversity in the patient population. During tofacitinib treatment, many expanded lesional clones stuck around in both scalp and blood, and this persistence may partly explain why relapse happens after treatment is stopped.

The library was prepared using the immunoSEQ multiplex PCR assay. RNA was extracted from all samples and reverse transcribed into cDNA as template for TCR sequencing. SuperScript III was used to make first-strand cDNA, primed with a 2:1 mix of oligo-dT and random hexamers. Amplification bias was assessed with a synthetic immune receptor repertoire, and residual bias was removed computationally. The original methods were these. Raw reads were preprocessed for error removal, and CDR3 was defined according to IMGT conventions as running from the conserved cysteine to phenylalanine. Clonality was computed as 1 minus the Shannon entropy, with the entropy normalized by log2 of the number of productive unique TCRs. Scalp TCRbeta sequences were cross-referenced with sorted blood CD4 and CD8 repertoires so that the CD4 or CD8 identity of scalp clones could be inferred. In TCRdb, the immuneACCESS table is reduced to in-frame sequences with V and J assigned. These tables do not hold every clone; where another copy was compared, an unresolved V gene accounts for under half, and the others remain unexplained. V and J calls and clone size are given by that table; D and trimming were obtained from the DNA. Within this sample are over 85,000 clones, with around three quarters of them counted one time only. The leading ten clones occupy roughly 17% of the sample.

The germline V gene supplies CDR1 SGHRS and CDR2 YFSETQ. V and J lose 2 bases and 7 bases, and a span of 10 bases separates them. CDR3 length: 12 amino acids, cysteine to phenylalanine. The only DNA kept is the CDR3, 36 bases in frame from the first base. The treatment or condition label here, explained by the study, means: oral pan-JAK inhibitor, 5-10 mg twice daily. Lesional scalp punch biopsies and peripheral blood were obtained from alopecia areata patients. PBMCs were separated by density centrifugation and stained for CD3, CD4 and CD8, after which CD4+ and CD8+ T cells were sorted on a FACSAria. Note on this clone: Its antigen is not yet known. No much larger clone exists at a distance of one base, and base qualities are not known.

The source is a human donor with alopecia areata. The chain joins TRBV5-1 to TRBJ2-7; possibly the D gene is TRBD1, per 5 matching bases. Sequenced here: CD8+ T cells sorted from blood, sampled at week 44, from a patient treated with tofacitinib. The CDR3 sequence is CASSFRGEEQYF. The nucleotide sequence is TGCGCCAGCAGCTTTAGGGGCGAGGAGCAGTACTTC.